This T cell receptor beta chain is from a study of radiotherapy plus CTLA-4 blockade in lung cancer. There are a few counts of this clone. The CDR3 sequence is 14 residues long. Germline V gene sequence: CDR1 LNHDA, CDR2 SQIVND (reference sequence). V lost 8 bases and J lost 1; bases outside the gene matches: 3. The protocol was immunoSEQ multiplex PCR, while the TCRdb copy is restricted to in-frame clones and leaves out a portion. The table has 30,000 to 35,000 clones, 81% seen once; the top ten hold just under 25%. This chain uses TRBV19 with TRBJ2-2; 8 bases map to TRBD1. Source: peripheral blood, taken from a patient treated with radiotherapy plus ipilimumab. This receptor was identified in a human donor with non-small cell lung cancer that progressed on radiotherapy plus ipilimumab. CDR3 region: CASHDRGNTGELFF. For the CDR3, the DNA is TGTGCCAGTCACGACAGGGGGAACACCGGGGAGCTGTTTTTT.